What follows are 16 T cell receptor beta chains derived from one specimen sequenced in a study of metastatic and nonmetastatic thyroid tumors. Each patient went into thyroid surgery without having received any treatment. MiXCR re-clonotyped the PCR reads for TCRdb. The table has some 35,000 clones, less than 30% seen once. Material for sequencing was blood. These receptors were collected from a female donor with papillary thyroid cancer or a benign thyroid nodule (not recorded which). Some clones in this sample may be carry-over from other donors' samples.

This clone is medium-sized in the sample. This chain links TRBV28 with TRBJ2-1, with 13 bases fitting TRBD2. J lost 8 bases, V lost 5 bases, and 15 bases had no gene match. Germline assignment: CDR1 MDHEN and CDR2 SYDVKM. The CDR3 totals 18 residues. The DNA for the CDR3 is TGTGCCAGCAGTCCCCCATTAAGGACTAGCGGGGGTGGCGATGAGCAGTTCTTC. Encoded protein: CASSPPLRTSGGGDEQFF.

Many counts were recorded for this clone. The chain is built from TRBV6-5 and TRBJ1-6, with 10 bases fitting TRBD1. V dropped 2 bases and J dropped 8; count of bases not matched to a gene: 6. CDR3 length: 16 amino acids. Germline-derived CDR1 and CDR2 are MNHEY and SVGAGI. This CDR3 reads CASSYHGQGVDSPLHF. DNA for the CDR3: TGTGCCAGCAGTTACCACGGACAGGGGGTGGATTCACCCCTCCACTTT.

The J gene is TRBJ2-7, the V gene TRBV6-2 or TRBV6-3; 7 bases line up with TRBD2. This CDR3 region has 15 residues. Germline loops: CDR1 MNHEY, CDR2 SVGEGT. Trimming took 0 bases from V and 4 from J; bases not matched to a gene: 6. The DNA for the CDR3 is TGTGCCAGCAGTTACTCGGCTAGCGGAGGTTACGAGCAGTACTTC. Amino acid sequence: CASSYSASGGYEQYF.

This clone was found a few times. The chain employs TRBV6-1 and TRBJ2-1; D uncertain. This CDR3 has 13 residues. The V gene's germline CDR1 is MNHNS and CDR2 SASEGT. The V end lost 4 bases, the J end lost 9 bases, and 13 bases lay between the germline ends. CDR3 in amino acids: CASSGLQSSEQFF. CDR3 DNA sequence: TGTGCCAGCAGTGGGCTACAGTCCAGTGAGCAGTTCTTC.

As concerns this clone: One end of the junction does not line up with germline, which may come from a read error. The V gene is TRBV18, the J gene TRBJ1-1; D uncertain. Germline assignment: CDR1 KGHSH and CDR2 LQKENI. This CDR3 has 12 residues. CDR3 DNA: TGTGCCAGCTCAATAGGGAACGCTGAAGCTTTCTTT. This gives the protein CASSIGNAEAFF.

The J gene is TRBJ1-4, the V gene TRBV4-1; D perhaps matches TRBD1 (6 bases). Germline CDR1 reads MGHRA; CDR2 reads YSYEKL. This CDR3 has 12 amino acids. Trimming took off 0 bases at V and 16 bases at J, with 12 bases between the two ends. CDR3 region: CASSQDQGSRFF. CDR3 in DNA: TGCGCCAGCAGCCAAGATCAGGGGAGTAGGTTTTTT.

This clone was seen many times. J is TRBJ2-2 and V is TRBV10-1, with D hard to call. Germline CDR1 reads WNHNN; CDR2 reads SYGVQD (reference sequence). The ends were cut back, 8 bases at V and 3 bases at J, with 10 bases in the middle. The CDR3 contains 13 residues. The CDR3 sequence is CASGPMDTGELFF. In DNA, the CDR3 is TGCGCCAGCGGGCCAATGGACACCGGGGAGCTGTTTTTT.

Note on this clone: One junction end disagrees with the germline gene, perhaps due to a read error. J is TRBJ2-1 and V is TRBV6-5, with unresolved D. Germline V gives CDR1 MNHEY, CDR2 SVGAGI. The CDR3 sequence is 14 residues long. The CDR3 coding sequence is TGTGCCAGCAGTTACGGGTGCGGTTGGAATGAGCAGTCCTTC. As protein: CASSYGCGWNEQSF.

Only a few counts were recorded for this clone. The chain links TRBV28 to TRBJ1-2, with TRBD1 matching over 12 bases. V shed 6 bases, J shed 3 bases, and the junction held 8 bases outside the gene matches. The CDR3 totals 16 residues. CDR1 is MDHEN, CDR2 SYDVKM, per germline. CDR3 protein: CASRPGTGGSYYGYTF. CDR3 nucleotide sequence: TGTGCCAGCAGGCCGGGGACAGGGGGCTCGTACTATGGCTACACCTTC.

This clone has a handful of counts. One junction end does not reproduce the germline sequence, and a read error may be involved. The V call is TRBV6-4, the J call TRBJ1-2; D is possibly TRBD1 (5 bases). Looked up from germline, CDR1 is MRHNA and CDR2 is SNTAGT. This CDR3 has 18 residues. The CDR3 loop is CASSFLPPGRDVNYGYTF. The CDR3 coding sequence is TGTGCCAGCAGTTTTTTACCCCCTGGCAGGGACGTTAACTATGGATACACATTC.

Regarding this clone: One base away lies a much larger clone, so this may be a sequencing read error. J is TRBJ2-1 and V is TRBV27, with a tentative D call TRBD2 (6 bases). CDR1 and CDR2 (germline): MNHEY, SMNVEV (reference sequence). The CDR3 length is 15 residues. Trimming cost V 3 bases and J 6 bases, with 15 bases left between them. Written as DNA, the CDR3 is TGTGCCAGCAGTTTGACTAGTGGGCTTCTCAATGAGCAGTTCTTC. This encodes CASSLTSGLLNEQFF.

The chain links TRBV24-1 to TRBJ2-3; D ambiguous. Per the germline V gene, CDR1 is KGHDR and CDR2 is SFDVKD. Trimming took 5 bases from V and 4 from J, leaving 0 bases between them. The CDR3 consists of 10 residues. CDR3 amino acids: CATSADTQYF. In DNA form, the CDR3 reads TGTGCCACCAGTGCAGATACGCAGTATTTT.

This clone was found many times. The rearrangement links TRBV27 to TRBJ2-1; 7 bases are a match to TRBD2. CDR3 length: 15 residues. Germline V gene sequence: CDR1 MNHEY, CDR2 SMNVEV (reference sequence). With V trimmed by 3 bases and J by 0 bases, 2 bases remained unmatched. CDR3 protein: CASSLGGSSYNEQFF. The CDR3 coding sequence is TGTGCCAGCAGTTTGGGGGGGAGCTCCTACAATGAGCAGTTCTTC.

This clone was seen at least ten times. The chain is built from TRBV30 and TRBJ2-7; D is perhaps TRBD1 (5 bases). The V and J ends lost 0 bases and 5 bases respectively, with 17 bases between them. The V gene's germline CDR1 is GTSNPN and CDR2 SVGIG (reference sequence). The CDR3 consists of 15 residues. The CDR3 protein is CAWSVGAGSGDEQYF. CDR3 nucleotide sequence: TGTGCCTGGAGTGTAGGGGCAGGGTCTGGCGACGAGCAGTACTTC.

Worth noting for this clone: One end of the junction is discordant with germline, which a read error may explain. The chain couples TRBV20-1 to TRBJ2-2, with a weak D call TRBD2 (7 bases). This CDR3 is built from 17 residues. Germline assignment: CDR1 DFQATT and CDR2 SNEGSKA (reference sequence). The CDR3 DNA sequence: TGCAGTGCTAGAGATAGGGGGGGTCCCTCGAACACCGTGGAGCTGTTTTTT. Its protein is CSARDRGGPSNTVELFF.

The chain has TRBV3-1 and TRBJ2-3; 8 bases line up with TRBD2. J was trimmed by 1 base and V by 4 bases; bases with no gene match: 7. CDR3 length: 16 residues. CDR1 and CDR2 from the germline V gene are LGHDT and YNNKEL (reference sequence). The CDR3, as DNA: TGTGCCAGCAGCCCAAAAATACTAGCGGGCACAGATACGCAGTATTTT. Its translation: CASSPKILAGTDTQYF.